The 16 T cell receptor beta chains presented below share a single source sample, sequenced in a study of blood T cell repertoires in COVID-19. Sequencing was performed with immunoSEQ multiplex PCR; in TCRdb, only in-frame clones are kept and a portion is missing. The sample holds around 240,000 clones, roughly 83% seen once. The sample consisted of PBMCs or T cells enriched from blood (not recorded which). These receptors all stem from a woman between 45 and 65 years old who had recovered from COVID-19.

The rearrangement links TRBV28 to TRBJ2-1; 9 bases fit TRBD2. The CDR3 extends over 17 amino acids. The V gene end was trimmed by 3 bases and the J gene end by 6 bases; junction bases not matched to a gene: 12. Germline assignment: CDR1 MDHEN and CDR2 SYDVKM. CDR3 in amino acids: CASSFLWREGSVNEQFF. Here the CDR3 DNA reads TGTGCCAGCAGTTTCCTTTGGCGGGAGGGTTCGGTCAATGAGCAGTTCTTC.

The CDR3 spells CASSLVAGGVTEAFF. In nucleotides, the CDR3 is TGTGCCAGCAGCTTAGTCGCAGGCGGGGTCACTGAAGCTTTCTTT. The chain couples TRBV7-8 to TRBJ1-1; D not resolved. Trimming left V 1 base short and J 4 bases short, with 13 bases between. Per germline, CDR1 SGHVS and CDR2 FQNEAQ. The CDR3 is made up of 15 amino acids.

This sequence joins TRBV3-1 (or the pseudogene TRBV3-2) and TRBJ1-1; 10 nucleotides align to TRBD1. This CDR3 has 15 amino acids. Trimming cost V 2 bases and J 2 bases; bases outside gene matches: 2. The V gene's germline CDR1 is LGHDT and CDR2 YNNKEL (reference sequence). The CDR3 nucleotides are TGTGCCAGCAGCCAATGGACAGGGGGAAACACTGAAGCTTTCTTT. Encoded protein: CASSQWTGGNTEAFF.

In its sample, this clone is medium-sized (0.01 to 0.1%). J is TRBJ2-7 and V is TRBV4-3; tentatively, D is TRBD2 (7 bases). This CDR3 is built from 16 residues. V was clipped by 0 bases and J by 4 bases, with 16 bases between them. CDR1 is LGHNA, CDR2 YSLEER, per germline. The CDR3 nucleotides are TGCGCCAGCAGCCAAGATCGTCGGGGGGCGCGATACGAGCAGTACTTC. Translated, it gives CASSQDRRGARYEQYF.

This sequence joins TRBV19 and TRBJ2-1; 12 bases align to TRBD1. The CDR3 length is 14 residues. The germline V gene has CDR1 LNHDA and CDR2 SQIVND (reference sequence). The V and J ends lost 7 bases and 9 bases, in that order; junction bases with no gene match: 7. The CDR3 sequence: CASIGTGGWGEQFF. The CDR3, as DNA: TGTGCCAGTATCGGGACAGGGGGCTGGGGTGAGCAGTTCTTC.

The J gene is TRBJ2-7, the V gene TRBV27, with 8 bases aligning to TRBD2. Per the germline V gene, CDR1 is MNHEY and CDR2 is SMNVEV (reference sequence). J lost 7 bases, V lost 5 bases, and 28 bases had no gene match. This CDR3 has 20 amino acids. The CDR3 DNA reads TGTGCCAGCAGTGGGAGGGGTAGGGGCCTTTATCGGGAGGGGCTCAGGGAGCAGTACTTC. Protein product: CASSGRGRGLYREGLREQYF.

The chain is built from TRBV12-3 or TRBV12-4 and TRBJ1-2, with TRBD1 identical over 7 bases. The V segment lost 7 bases and the J segment 4 bases; nucleotides outside the gene matches: 6. This CDR3 comprises 13 residues. The CDR3 DNA sequence: TGTGCCAGCACCCGGGACAGCCTCTATGGCTACACCTTC. This codes for CASTRDSLYGYTF.

This rearrangement joins TRBV5-6 to TRBJ1-5; possible D gene TRBD1, 5 bases. With 2 bases removed from V and 7 bases from J, the gap between germline ends came to 13 bases. The germline CDR1 and CDR2 sequences are SGHDT and YYEEEE. The CDR3 extends over 14 amino acids. The CDR3, as DNA: TGTGCCAGCAGCTTCGGACACGGCCCCCAGCCCCAGCATTTT. Translated: CASSFGHGPQPQHF.

The chain links TRBV18 to TRBJ1-2; D unresolved. The CDR3 covers 16 residues. Germline V gene data show CDR1 as KGHSH and CDR2 as LQKENI. V lost 2 bases, J lost 6 bases, and 19 bases lay in between. The CDR3 DNA reads TGTGCCAGCTCACCAGGCATCCTAGGAGGCCCCGATGGCTACACCTTC. Encoded protein: CASSPGILGGPDGYTF.

This clone was seen just once. The J gene is TRBJ1-2, the V gene TRBV19, with D perhaps TRBD1 (5 bases). V dropped 7 bases and J dropped 0 bases, with 15 bases sitting between them. The CDR3 contains 15 residues. CDR1 LNHDA and CDR2 SQIVND come from the germline V gene (reference sequence). This CDR3 is CASTSLARANYGYTF. The CDR3 DNA reads as TGTGCCAGTACTTCCTTGGCCAGGGCTAACTATGGCTACACCTTC.

This clone was seen a single time. The rearrangement joins TRBV6-5 to TRBJ2-1; the match to TRBD1 covers 10 bases. CDR1 is MNHEY, CDR2 SVGAGI, per germline. The V segment lost 6 bases and the J segment 3 bases; nucleotides outside the gene matches: 5. The CDR3 is made up of 15 amino acids. The CDR3, as DNA: TGTGCCAGCAGAACCGACAGGGGGCACTACAATGAGCAGTTCTTC. This sequence encodes CASRTDRGHYNEQFF.

The chain employs TRBV20-1 and TRBJ1-1; possibly TRBD1 for D (6 bases). V was cut by 3 bases and J by 4 bases, with 9 bases left in between. CDR3 length equals 12 residues. CDR1 and CDR2 from the germline V gene are DFQATT and SNEGSKA (reference sequence). The DNA for the CDR3 is TGCAGTGCTAGTCCAGGGGCCACTGAAGCTTTCTTT. Its translation is CSASPGATEAFF.

The chain uses TRBV5-1 and TRBJ1-4; D is undetermined. The CDR3 spans 15 residues. Trimming took off 0 bases at V and 8 bases at J, with 14 bases between the two ends. Germline-derived CDR1 and CDR2 are SGHRS and YFSETQ. The CDR3 reads CASSLAAGSKEKLFF. CDR3 nucleotides: TGCGCCAGCAGCTTGGCCGCAGGTTCAAAGGAAAAACTGTTTTTT.

This chain uses TRBV5-6 with TRBJ2-1; TRBD1 agrees at 9 bases. Germline lookup yields CDR1 SGHDT and CDR2 YYEEEE. This CDR3 is 13 amino acids long. V was clipped by 4 bases and J by 15 bases; unmatched bases: 11. The CDR3 reads CASSATGGTGRFF. CDR3 DNA: TGTGCCAGCAGCGCTACTGGAGGGACAGGGAGGTTCTTC.

The chain employs TRBV30 and TRBJ2-7; D is perhaps TRBD1 (6 bases). The V and J ends lost 8 bases and 3 bases respectively, with 20 bases between them. The CDR3 spans 14 residues. Per the germline V gene, CDR1 is GTSNPN and CDR2 is SVGIG (reference sequence). The CDR3 nucleotides are TGTGCCGGGAAAAATAGGGGGTTTATCTACGAGCAGTACTTC. It is translated as CAGKNRGFIYEQYF. Full variable domain (rest looked up from reference TRBV30 and TRBJ2-7): SQTIHQWPATLVQPVGSPLSLECTVEGTSNPNLYWYRQAAGRGLQLLFYSVGIGQISSEVPQNLSASRPQDRQFILSSKKLLLSDSGFYLCAGKNRGFIYEQYFGPGTRLTVT.

The V and J genes are TRBV5-1 and TRBJ1-1, with a possible D match to TRBD1 (6 bases). V gave up 4 bases and J gave up 1 base, with 14 bases separating them. Germline values: CDR1 SGHRS, CDR2 YFSETQ. The CDR3 runs to 15 residues. DNA for the CDR3: TGCGCCAGCAGCCTCTACAGGGCTCGGAACACTGAAGCTTTCTTT. Its translation: CASSLYRARNTEAFF.